This T cell receptor (beta chain) was obtained from a study of glioma-infiltrating T cells after dendritic cell vaccination. The wider study: Autologous tumor lysate was loaded overnight onto monocyte-derived dendritic cells grown seven days with IL-4 and GM-CSF. Overall study findings and caveats: No direct clonality-survival link was found; a diverse polyclonal response may matter.

CDR1 MNHNS and CDR2 SASEGT come from the germline V gene. This CDR3 region has 16 residues. The V end lost 2 bases, the J end lost 0 bases, and 11 bases lay between the germline ends. Profiling relied on immunoSEQ multiplex PCR, and the TCRdb table lists in-frame clones only, not all of them. The table lists roughly 60,000 clones, about 89% of them singletons. In the case of this clone: Its cognate antigen is unknown.

Time point here: after dendritic cell vaccination, including at tumor progression/relapse. Only patients with spare fresh-frozen tumor and over two years of follow-up were included. This material consisted of blood, taken after dendritic cell vaccination. This receptor was obtained from a human donor with glioblastoma. The chain uses TRBV6-1 and TRBJ1-5; no firm D call. For the CDR3, the DNA is TGTGCCAGCAGTGAACCCGCAGGATATAGCAATCAGCCCCAGCATTTT. Translating gives CASSEPAGYSNQPQHF.